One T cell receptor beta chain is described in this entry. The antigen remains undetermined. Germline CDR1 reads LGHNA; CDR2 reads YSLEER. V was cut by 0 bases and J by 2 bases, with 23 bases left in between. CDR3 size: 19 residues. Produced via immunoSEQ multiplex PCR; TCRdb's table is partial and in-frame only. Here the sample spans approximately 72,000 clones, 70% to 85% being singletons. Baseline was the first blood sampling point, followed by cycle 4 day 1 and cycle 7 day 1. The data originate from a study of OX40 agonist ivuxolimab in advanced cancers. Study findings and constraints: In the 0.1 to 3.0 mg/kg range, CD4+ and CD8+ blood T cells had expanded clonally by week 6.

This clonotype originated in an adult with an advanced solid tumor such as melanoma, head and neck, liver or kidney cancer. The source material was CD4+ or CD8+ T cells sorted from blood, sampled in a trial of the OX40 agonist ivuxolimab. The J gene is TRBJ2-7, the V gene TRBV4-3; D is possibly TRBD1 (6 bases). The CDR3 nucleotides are TGCGCCAGCAGCCAAGATGTACCTCGATCTTGGACAGCTCCCTACGAGCAGTACTTC. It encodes CASSQDVPRSWTAPYEQYF.